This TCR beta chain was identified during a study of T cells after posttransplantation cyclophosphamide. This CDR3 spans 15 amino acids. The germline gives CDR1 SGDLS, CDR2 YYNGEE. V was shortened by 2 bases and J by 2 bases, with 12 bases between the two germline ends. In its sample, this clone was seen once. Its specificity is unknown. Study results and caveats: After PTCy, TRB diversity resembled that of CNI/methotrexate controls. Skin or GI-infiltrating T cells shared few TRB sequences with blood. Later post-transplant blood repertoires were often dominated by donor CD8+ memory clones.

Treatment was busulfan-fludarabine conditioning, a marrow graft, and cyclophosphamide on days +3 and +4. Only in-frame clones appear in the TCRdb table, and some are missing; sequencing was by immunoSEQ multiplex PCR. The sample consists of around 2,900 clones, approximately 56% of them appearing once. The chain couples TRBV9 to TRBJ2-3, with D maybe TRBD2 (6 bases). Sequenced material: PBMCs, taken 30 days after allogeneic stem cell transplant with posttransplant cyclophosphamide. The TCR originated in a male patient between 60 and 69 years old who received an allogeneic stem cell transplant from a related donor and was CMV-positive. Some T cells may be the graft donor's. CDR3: CASSVGRGLTDTQYF. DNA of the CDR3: TGTGCCAGCAGCGTTGGGCGGGGCCTCACAGATACGCAGTATTTT.